What follows are 20 T cell receptor beta chains derived from one specimen sequenced in a study of cytomegalovirus exposure and HLA in healthy donors. Primers for the PCR totalled 60 Vbeta and 13 Jbeta. The repertoire was sequenced with immunoSEQ multiplex PCR; TCRdb's copy has only in-frame clones and lacks some. The repertoire table contains 140,000 to 150,000 clones. Source material: PBMCs. These receptors were obtained from a woman aged 45 to 65 in good health and CMV-seronegative.

This chain links TRBV19 with TRBJ1-5, with unresolved D. In germline, CDR1 is LNHDA, CDR2 SQIVND (reference sequence). The CDR3 consists of 13 residues. V was trimmed by 10 bases and J by 5 bases, leaving 15 bases between them. CDR3: CATAWEADQPQHF. As DNA, the CDR3 is TGTGCCACTGCCTGGGAGGCGGATCAGCCCCAGCATTTT.

As to this clone: Germline and junction disagree at one end, which may indicate a read error. The sample has other DNA sequences that encode this CDR3 too. This chain joins TRBV30 and TRBJ1-1, with D perhaps TRBD1 (5 bases). The CDR3 sequence is 15 residues long. Germline CDR1 GTSNPN, CDR2 SVGIG (reference sequence). The DNA of the CDR3 is TGCGCCTGGAGTGTACGTACAGGACCGAACACTGAAGCTTTCTTT. This codes for CAWSVRTGPNTEAFF.

The chain combines TRBV9 with TRBJ2-3, with no clear D. Germline V gene sequence: CDR1 SGDLS, CDR2 YYNGEE. The CDR3 is 12 residues long. Trimming removed 0 bases at V and 5 bases at J, with 4 bases between. CDR3 in DNA: TGTGCCAGCAGCGTAGATCTAGATACGCAGTATTTT. Residues: CASSVDLDTQYF.

The rearrangement links TRBV27 to TRBJ2-3, with TRBD1 identical over 9 bases. V was pared by 6 bases and J by 0 bases, with 7 bases of the junction left unmatched. Germline loops: CDR1 MNHEY, CDR2 SMNVEV (reference sequence). The CDR3 covers 16 residues. This CDR3 is CASRDSDRGSTDTQYF. The CDR3 nucleotides are TGTGCCAGCAGGGACTCGGACAGGGGAAGCACAGATACGCAGTATTTT.

The chain uses TRBV29-1 and TRBJ1-1; D is unresolved. CDR1 SQVTM and CDR2 ANQGSEA come from the germline V gene. This CDR3 is built from 10 residues. Trimming stripped 7 bases from V and 0 bases from J, with 3 bases between. The CDR3 reads CSGVNTEAFF. The CDR3 nucleotides read TGCAGCGGAGTGAACACTGAAGCTTTCTTT.

The V gene is TRBV28, the J gene TRBJ2-2; possibly TRBD2 for D (5 bases). CDR1 MDHEN and CDR2 SYDVKM come from the germline V gene. Deletions cut 2 bases from V and 2 bases from J, with 9 bases between. This CDR3 region has 15 residues. The chain's CDR3 is CASSLGGSNTGELFF. The CDR3 bases are TGTGCCAGCAGTTTAGGCGGGTCTAACACCGGGGAGCTGTTTTTT.

The chain carries TRBV4-3 and TRBJ2-2; 11 nucleotides align to TRBD2. This CDR3 contains 17 residues. J was trimmed by 0 bases and V by 5 bases; bases with no gene match: 5. Germline V CDR1 and CDR2: LGHNA, YSLEER. The CDR3 protein is CASSSGTSGSNTGELFF. For the CDR3, the DNA is TGCGCCAGCAGCTCCGGGACTAGCGGATCGAACACCGGGGAGCTGTTTTTT.

The V and J genes are TRBV28 and TRBJ1-4; D might be TRBD1 (6 bases). Trimming cost V 6 bases and J 4 bases, with 12 bases left between them. The CDR3 sequence is 14 residues long. Germline V gene data show CDR1 as MDHEN and CDR2 as SYDVKM. The CDR3 sequence is CASSLTGSNEKLFF. The CDR3 DNA reads as TGTGCCAGCAGCCTCACAGGGAGTAATGAAAAACTGTTTTTT.

The DNA for the CDR3 is TGTGCCAGCAGCTTATCGGGACTAGCGGCCTACGAGCAGTACTTC. Translated, it gives CASSLSGLAAYEQYF. This chain connects TRBV7-3 to TRBJ2-7; 11 bases agree with TRBD2. The CDR3 sequence is 15 residues long. The junction had 2 bases not matched to a gene; V was cut back by 2 bases and J by 2 bases. The germline V gene has CDR1 SGHTA and CDR2 FQGTGA.

The chain has TRBV29-1 and TRBJ2-5; tentatively, D is TRBD2 (6 bases). The CDR3 is 13 residues long. V gave up 0 bases and J gave up 7 bases, with 12 bases separating them. CDR1 is SQVTM and CDR2 is ANQGSEA in the germline V gene. The DNA for the CDR3 is TGCAGCGTTGAAGATTCCGGGGGTGGGACCCAGTACTTC. It encodes CSVEDSGGGTQYF.

Concerning this clone: The junction departs from the called germline gene at one end, perhaps through a read error. This chain links TRBV28 with TRBJ2-7, with D perhaps TRBD1 (5 bases). There are 11 residues in the CDR3. Germline V lookup: CDR1 MDHEN, CDR2 SYDVKM. The CDR3 sequence is CASSSHRTYHF. The CDR3 DNA reads TGTGCCAGCAGTTCTCACAGGACCTATCACTTC.

V usage is TRBV6-6 and J usage is TRBJ1-1; possibly TRBD1 for D (6 bases). V was clipped by 3 bases and J by 10 bases, with 12 bases between them. Germline CDR1 MNHNY, CDR2 SVGAGI (reference sequence). This CDR3 has 12 residues. The CDR3 nucleotides are TGTGCCAGCAGTTATCAGGGGCAGGGAGCTTTCTTT. Its translation is CASSYQGQGAFF.

The V and J genes are TRBV5-6 and TRBJ1-1; TRBD1 matches 7 bases. The CDR3 has 13 amino acids. Germline V gene lookup returns CDR1 SGHDT and CDR2 YYEEEE. The junction had 10 bases not matched to a gene; V was cut back by 3 bases and J by 11 bases. The chain's CDR3 is CASSSPTGSDAFF. The CDR3 coding sequence is TGTGCCAGCAGCTCCCCGACAGGGAGTGACGCTTTCTTT. Supplemented by reference TRBV5-6 and TRBJ1-1, the full variable domain reads DAGVTQSPTHLIKTRGQQVTLRCSPKSGHDTVSWYQQALGQGPQFIFQYYEEEERQRGNFPDRFSGHQFPNYSSELNVNALLLGDSALYLCASSSPTGSDAFFGQGTRLTVV.

The V call is TRBV6-6, the J call TRBJ2-1; no reliable D call. The V gene's germline CDR1 is MNHNY and CDR2 SVGAGI (reference sequence). Trimming took off 8 bases at V and 4 bases at J, with 6 bases between the two ends. CDR3 length equals 11 residues. As DNA, the CDR3 is TGTGCCAGCGTGCAGTACAATGAGCAGTTCTTC. Protein sequence: CASVQYNEQFF.

The gene calls are TRBV5-1 and TRBJ1-6, with 7 bases aligning to TRBD1. CDR3 length: 15 residues. V dropped 4 bases and J dropped 6; count of bases not matched to a gene: 7. Germline V lookup: CDR1 SGHRS, CDR2 YFSETQ. The CDR3 loop is CASSPQGPINSPLHF. The CDR3 coding sequence is TGCGCCAGCAGCCCACAGGGGCCTATTAATTCACCCCTCCACTTT.

The chain uses TRBV15 and TRBJ2-7, with 9 bases that match TRBD1. Germline V lookup: CDR1 LNHNV, CDR2 YYDKDF (reference sequence). The CDR3 contains 17 residues. With 3 bases clipped from V and 5 bases from J, the junction kept 14 bases outside the gene matches. The CDR3 sequence is CATSSGGRDRDIHEQYF. The CDR3 DNA sequence: TGTGCCACCAGCAGTGGGGGAAGGGACAGGGATATCCACGAGCAGTACTTC.

The chain couples TRBV27 to TRBJ1-1, with D maybe TRBD1 (5 bases). This CDR3 is 14 amino acids long. V lost 2 bases, J lost 0 bases, and 7 bases lay in between. CDR1 MNHEY and CDR2 SMNVEV come from the germline V gene (reference sequence). The CDR3 loop reads CASSLAGLNTEAFF. CDR3 coding DNA: TGTGCCAGCAGTTTAGCGGGACTGAACACTGAAGCTTTCTTT.

V usage is TRBV4-2 and J usage is TRBJ1-3, with D uncertain. Trimming removed 3 bases at V and 6 bases at J, with 15 bases between. This CDR3 spans 15 amino acids. The V gene's germline CDR1 is LGHNA and CDR2 YNFKEQ. DNA of the CDR3: TGTGCCAGCAGCCATGAGATCCTCGGAGAAAACACCATATATTTT. Translated, it gives CASSHEILGENTIYF.

The rearrangement joins TRBV5-4 to TRBJ2-1; 7 nucleotides match TRBD2. The CDR3 totals 15 residues. Germline CDR1 is SGHNT and CDR2 is YYREEE (reference sequence). Trimming removed 0 bases from V and 3 bases from J; junction bases left unmatched: 3. In DNA, the CDR3 is TGTGCCAGCAGCTTGGGGAGCGGGGTCTACAATGAGCAGTTCTTC. This codes for CASSLGSGVYNEQFF.

About this clone itself: The identical CDR3 is also encoded by other nucleotide sequences in the sample. The chain links TRBV28 to TRBJ1-5; a weak D match, TRBD1 (5 bases). Trimming left V 3 bases short and J 2 bases short, with 5 bases between. This CDR3 has 13 residues. Germline values: CDR1 MDHEN, CDR2 SYDVKM. CDR3 bases: TGTGCCAGCAGTTTGACAGGCAATCAGCCCCAGCATTTT. It specifies CASSLTGNQPQHF.